Listed below are T cell receptor beta chains from one sample, sequenced in a study of identical twins. TCRdb itself ran the 5' RACE reads through MiXCR, one entry per CDR3 protein. Seen here are about 240,000 distinct CDR3 sequences, 10% to 15% observed once, and the top ten hold roughly 4.2%. This same sample was also taken into another study, of yellow fever vaccine responses in identical twins.

The sequenced sample consisted of memory (CD45RO+) T cells sorted from blood. All receptors come from a woman in her late teens or twenties in good health. Both conserved end residues are part of each CDR3.

>TRBV20-1
CSARKDPLTYNEQFF
>TRBV6-1
CASRFHGEGALGYTF
>TRBV7-9
CASSLDHFEAFF
>TRBV28
CASSPSPRQLSSGANVLTF
>TRBV6-2/TRBV6-3
CASSRTSLANTGELFF
>TRBV5-4
CASSLWGRPETQYF
>TRBV12-3/TRBV12-4
CASSFLGAGNTIYF
>TRBV5-8
CASSLGQPGIYEQYF
>TRBV5-1
CASSASGTSGRLYNEQFF
>TRBV12-3/TRBV12-4
CASSPHTGQGGYF
>TRBV6-2/TRBV6-3
CASSYRGQGTEAFF
>TRBV7-2
CASRVGGGYEQYF
>TRBV7-9
CASSPRTGGQGDTQYF
>TRBV10-3
CAISVKGYEQYF
>TRBV16
CASSQWKGRGSPLHF
>TRBV7-6
CASSARQAGSSYNEQFF
>TRBV5-5
CASSLQGDVYNEQFF
>TRBV24-1
CATSETGREAFF
>TRBV5-1
CASSLASSGGQETQYF
>TRBV6-2/TRBV6-3
CASSSKTSGGHEQFF
>TRBV18
CASSLLDTEAFF
>TRBV28
CASSSWAGLADNEQFF
>TRBV5-1
CASSLVRGDAEAFF
>TRBV6-1
CASRSGGASTDTQYF
>TRBV6-1
CASKIFSREKLFF